Below, one T cell receptor (beta chain) is given with its context. This entry belongs to a study of patients and donors after allogeneic stem cell transplantation. The CDR3 runs 15 residues. CDR1 is SGHVS, CDR2 FQNEAQ, per germline. The ends were cut back, 3 bases at V and 4 bases at J, with 13 bases in the middle. TCRdb used MiXCR to reprocess the RT-PCR reads, holding one entry per CDR3 protein. Here the sample spans hundreds of thousands of distinct CDR3 sequences, around 15% being singletons. The specimen sequenced was blood, either unsorted or a sorted T cell fraction (not recorded which). The gene calls are TRBV7-8 and TRBJ1-5; a weak D match, TRBD1 (6 bases). The TCR sequence derives from a human donor who was either an allogeneic HSCT recipient or a stem cell or donor lymphocyte infusion donor (not recorded which). It is not recorded whose cells these are; they may come from a transplant donor. The CDR3 nucleotides read TGTGCCAGCAGCTTGGGGGGCAGGCGAAATCAGCCCCAGCATTTT. Its protein is CASSLGGRRNQPQHF.